Listed here are 20 T cell receptor beta chains from one sample, sequenced in a study of shared clonotypes between healthy human individuals. The repertoire was sequenced with immunoSEQ multiplex PCR; TCRdb's copy has only in-frame clones and lacks some. The table lists about 1 million clones, about 80% of them singletons. Sequencing used memory CD4+ T cells sorted from blood. The subset denotes: CD45RA-negative fraction. These receptors were obtained from a man younger than 30 in good health.

The chain joins TRBV6-1 to TRBJ2-3; no clear D. Germline V gives CDR1 MNHNS, CDR2 SASEGT. The CDR3 is 14 amino acids. V was pared by 4 bases and J by 2 bases, with 10 bases between. The chain's CDR3 is CASSVSRATDTQYF. As DNA, the CDR3 is TGTGCCAGCAGTGTTTCCCGAGCCACAGATACGCAGTATTTT.

This chain's CDR3 is CASSNGRSVSYEQYF. The CDR3 DNA reads as TGTGCCAGCAGCAATGGCAGGTCTGTCTCCTACGAGCAGTACTTC. This chain uses TRBV21-1 with TRBJ2-7; the D call in the table, TRBD1, was not verified against the DNA. TRBV21-1 is a known pseudogene. The CDR3 extends over 15 amino acids.

The rearrangement uses TRBV13 and TRBJ2-5; D remains ambiguous. Per germline, CDR1 PRHDT and CDR2 FYEKMQ (reference sequence). The V and J ends lost 0 bases and 5 bases respectively, with 7 bases between them. CDR3 size: 13 residues. CDR3 DNA sequence: TGTGCCAGCAGCTTAGGTAGGAGCGAGACCCAGTACTTC. Translating gives CASSLGRSETQYF. Together with reference TRBV13 and TRBJ2-5, the CDR3 gives the full variable domain: AAGVIQSPRHLIKEKRETATLKCYPIPRHDTVYWYQQGPGQDPQFLISFYEKMQSDKGSIPDRFSAQQFSDYHSELNMSSLELGDSALYFCASSLGRSETQYFGPGTRLLVL.

The chain joins TRBV7-3 to TRBJ2-3, with 9 bases fitting TRBD1. The CDR3 loop spans 16 amino acids. Unmatched junction bases numbered 7, after V lost 1 base and J lost 5 bases. The germline CDR1 and CDR2 sequences are SGHTA and FQGTGA. As DNA, the CDR3 is TGTGCCAGCAGCTTAAAAGGGACAGGGAAGCGAGATACGCAGTATTTT. Its translation: CASSLKGTGKRDTQYF.

The rearrangement joins TRBV18 to TRBJ2-1; either TRBD1 or TRBD2 may fit D (5 bases each). The CDR3 has 14 residues. Germline V gene sequence: CDR1 KGHSH, CDR2 LQKENI. The V gene lost 1 base and the J gene lost 5 bases, with 9 bases spanning the gap. CDR3 in amino acids: CASSPQRTNNEQFF. CDR3 nucleotide sequence: TGTGCCAGCTCACCACAGCGGACAAACAATGAGCAGTTCTTC.

The rearrangement uses TRBV7-9 and TRBJ1-2; perhaps TRBD1 as D (6 bases). The CDR3 extends over 15 amino acids. V was shortened by 3 bases and J by 4 bases, with 15 bases between the two germline ends. Germline V gene data show CDR1 as SEHNR and CDR2 as FQNEAQ (reference sequence). The CDR3 DNA reads as TGTGCCAGCAGCTTCTACACCGGACAGTCCTATGGCTACACCTTC. This translates into CASSFYTGQSYGYTF.

In regard to this clone: In the same sample, other DNA sequences code for this CDR3. The chain joins TRBV28 to TRBJ1-2; D remains unclear. Trimming took off 4 bases at V and 7 bases at J, with 4 bases between the two ends. The germline V gene has CDR1 MDHEN and CDR2 SYDVKM. CDR3 length: 10 amino acids. CDR3: CASSSIGYTF. The DNA of the CDR3 is TGTGCCAGCAGTTCTATTGGCTACACCTTC.

This chain joins TRBV11-3 and TRBJ2-1, with 9 bases lining up with TRBD1. CDR3 length: 15 residues. Germline V gene data show CDR1 as SGHNT and CDR2 as YENEEA. V shed 5 bases, J shed 7 bases, and the junction held 9 bases outside the gene matches. The CDR3 nucleotides are TGTGCCAGCAGCACAATACAGGGGGCTCAAAATGAGCAGTTCTTC. Its translation is CASSTIQGAQNEQFF.

The gene calls are TRBV7-2 and TRBJ2-7; the D call may be TRBD1 or TRBD2 (6 bases each). The V and J ends lost 5 bases and 3 bases respectively, with 14 bases between them. The length of the CDR3 is 14 residues. Germline CDR1 SGHTA, CDR2 FQGNSA. The CDR3 region has the DNA TGTGCCAGCAGCCGACAGGAGGGAGGCTACGAGCAGTACTTC. The encoded protein is CASSRQEGGYEQYF.

In DNA form, the CDR3 reads TGTGCCAGCAGCCCTACGGGACGGGAAAACTCACCCCTCCACTTT. Protein sequence: CASSPTGRENSPLHF. The V and J genes are TRBV5-6 and TRBJ1-6, with D possibly being TRBD1 (5 bases). V shed 4 bases and J shed 10 bases, with 18 bases lying between them. The CDR3 covers 15 residues. Germline values: CDR1 SGHDT, CDR2 YYEEEE.

The V call is TRBV28, the J call TRBJ2-7, with 8 positions matching TRBD1. V shed 5 bases and J 5 bases; nucleotides not matched to a gene: 5. Germline V lookup: CDR1 MDHEN, CDR2 SYDVKM. The CDR3 extends over 13 amino acids. DNA of the CDR3: TGTGCCAGCAGTCCACCGGACAGGGACGAGCAGTACTTC. It codes for CASSPPDRDEQYF.

The chain recombines TRBV7-9 with TRBJ1-2; D unresolved. Per the germline V gene, CDR1 is SEHNR and CDR2 is FQNEAQ (reference sequence). The V end lost 1 base, the J end lost 8 bases, and 14 bases lay between the germline ends. CDR3 length equals 14 residues. CDR3 amino acids: CASSLGMTDLGYTF. CDR3 in DNA: TGTGCCAGCAGCTTAGGAATGACTGATCTGGGCTACACCTTC.

J is TRBJ2-2 and V is TRBV6-6; a possible D gene is TRBD2 (7 bases). Germline CDR1 MNHNY, CDR2 SVGAGI (reference sequence). This CDR3 is 15 amino acids long. The V and J ends lost 7 bases and 6 bases respectively, with 18 bases between them. The CDR3 region is CASIEWGGRPGELFF. CDR3 nucleotides: TGTGCCAGCATCGAGTGGGGGGGGCGCCCCGGGGAGCTGTTTTTT.

V and J are TRBV29-1 and TRBJ1-5; 8 bases line up with TRBD1. Germline V lookup: CDR1 SQVTM, CDR2 ANQGSEA. The CDR3 is made up of 14 amino acids. J was trimmed by 3 bases and V by 6 bases; bases with no gene match: 7. The CDR3 sequence: CSVRGQGTNQPQHF. The CDR3 coding sequence is TGCAGCGTGAGAGGACAGGGCACCAATCAGCCCCAGCATTTT.

CDR3 region: CASRRDLNSPLHF. CDR3 nucleotide sequence: TGTGCCAGCAGGAGGGATCTGAATTCACCCCTCCACTTT. The chain links TRBV2 to TRBJ1-6; the D is unclear. The V and J ends lost 6 bases and 7 bases respectively, with 10 bases between them. The CDR3 loop spans 13 amino acids. In germline, CDR1 is SNHLY, CDR2 FYNNEI.

The J gene is TRBJ2-5, the V gene TRBV5-4; 7 bases align to TRBD2. Trimming cost V 4 bases and J 1 base; bases outside gene matches: 1. The germline V gene has CDR1 SGHNT and CDR2 YYREEE (reference sequence). The CDR3 runs 13 residues. The chain's CDR3 is CASSGGVQETQYF. In nucleotides, the CDR3 is TGTGCCAGCAGCGGGGGGGTCCAAGAGACCCAGTACTTC.

V and J are TRBV6-1 and TRBJ1-1; D may be TRBD1 (5 bases). The CDR3 extends over 11 amino acids. The ends were cut back, 5 bases at V and 8 bases at J, with 9 bases in the middle. From germline, CDR1 is MNHNS and CDR2 SASEGT. DNA for the CDR3: TGTGCCAGCAGTTATTCAGGGGAAGCTTTCTTT. Protein: CASSYSGEAFF.

The chain recombines TRBV7-2 with TRBJ2-5, with TRBD2 matching 9 bases. There are 16 residues in the CDR3. CDR1 is SGHTA and CDR2 is FQGNSA in the germline V gene. Trimming took 2 bases from V and 5 from J; bases not matched to a gene: 9. CDR3 coding DNA: TGTGCCAGCAGCTTAAATCGGGGGACTAGCCGGGAGACCCAGTACTTC. Amino acid sequence: CASSLNRGTSRETQYF.

This sequence joins TRBV18 and TRBJ2-3; D is possibly TRBD2 (7 bases). The germline gives CDR1 KGHSH, CDR2 LQKENI. Trimming stripped 1 base from V and 4 bases from J, with 9 bases between. The CDR3 is 14 amino acids. CDR3 sequence (DNA): TGTGCCAGCTCACCACAGGGGGGGCCAGATACGCAGTATTTT. Amino acids: CASSPQGGPDTQYF.

The chain links TRBV7-8 to TRBJ1-2, with TRBD1 matching over 11 bases. Trimming cost V 5 bases and J 7 bases; bases outside gene matches: 6. Germline V gives CDR1 SGHVS, CDR2 FQNEAQ. There are 14 residues in the CDR3. CDR3 sequence: CASSPRTGGVGYTF. In DNA form, the CDR3 reads TGTGCCAGCAGCCCCAGGACAGGGGGCGTTGGCTACACCTTC.